These 32 T cell receptor beta chains share one sample of origin, sequenced in a study of molecular identifiers for immune sequencing clone quantification. TCRdb reprocessed the PCR reads via MiXCR and lists one record per CDR3 protein. The data contain approximately 500,000 distinct CDR3 sequences, 20% to 25% of them singletons. Source material: naive CD8+ T cells from blood, with Jurkat cell RNA spiked in. Subset denoted: FACS-sorted CD8+CD4-CCR7+CD45RA+ naive T cells. Receptors originate from a human donor in good health. Some libraries in this study had Jurkat cell RNA spiked in.

The chain uses TRBV29-1 and TRBJ2-1; D is perhaps TRBD2 (7 bases). V dropped 3 bases and J dropped 8 bases, with 14 bases sitting between them. Germline CDR1 and CDR2: SQVTM and ANQGSEA. This CDR3 comprises 13 residues. The DNA of the CDR3 is TGCAGCGTTGACGGGGGGCCTATCGATGAGCAGTTCTTC. Amino acids: CSVDGGPIDEQFF.

This clonotype showed up many times. The V call is TRBV20-1, the J call TRBJ1-1; D gene uncertain. V lost 0 bases and J lost 11, with 13 bases in between. This CDR3 comprises 12 residues. Germline assignment: CDR1 DFQATT and CDR2 SNEGSKA (reference sequence). In DNA form, the CDR3 reads TGCAGTGCTAGAGATGAGGGCCTCCACGCTTTCTTT. It translates to CSARDEGLHAFF.

The chain couples TRBV27 to TRBJ1-2; the D gene is possibly TRBD1 (6 bases). The CDR3 is 14 residues long. Germline V CDR1 and CDR2: MNHEY, SMNVEV (reference sequence). Trimming shortened V by 5 bases and J by 2 bases, and 12 bases separated the two germline ends. CDR3 sequence: CASSPTGTNYGYTF. CDR3 DNA: TGTGCCAGCAGTCCCACAGGGACGAACTATGGCTACACCTTC.

This clonotype was picked up many times. CDR3 region: CSARDLIGYSPLHF. CDR3 DNA sequence: TGCAGTGCTAGAGATCTGATAGGTTATTCACCCCTCCACTTT. The genes are TRBV20-1 and TRBJ1-6; no definite D call. The CDR3 totals 14 residues. Germline assignment: CDR1 DFQATT and CDR2 SNEGSKA (reference sequence). Trimming removed 0 bases from V and 8 bases from J, with 11 bases in between.

This clonotype was seen a few times. The chain employs TRBV7-9 and TRBJ2-7; D ambiguous. CDR1 SEHNR and CDR2 FQNEAQ come from the germline V gene (reference sequence). Trimming cost V 1 base and J 2 bases, with 9 bases left between them. This CDR3 spans 14 amino acids. The chain's CDR3 is CASSLVPSPYEQYF. DNA for the CDR3: TGTGCCAGCAGCTTAGTTCCCAGCCCCTACGAGCAGTACTTC.

V usage is TRBV14 and J usage is TRBJ2-5; D unresolved. V shed 4 bases and J shed 5 bases, with 17 bases lying between them. Germline CDR1 and CDR2: SGHDN and FVKESK. This CDR3 contains 15 residues. The CDR3, as DNA: TGTGCCAGCAGCCTCACGACCGCGTTTATGGAGACCCAGTACTTC. Protein product: CASSLTTAFMETQYF.

This clonotype was seen at least ten times. This sequence joins TRBV23-1 and TRBJ2-3; TRBD2 might be the D (5 bases). TRBV23-1 is designated an ORF whose function remains uncertain. The CDR3 extends over 13 amino acids. V lost 6 bases and J 0 bases, leaving 7 bases between the germline ends. CDR3 protein: CASRRTSTDTQYF. CDR3 coding DNA: TGCGCCAGCAGGAGGACTAGCACAGATACGCAGTATTTT.

Many counts were recorded for this clonotype. The rearrangement links TRBV6-2 or TRBV6-3 to TRBJ2-3; TRBD1 matches at 8 bases. J gave up 2 bases and V 0 bases, and 7 bases lay outside the gene matches. There are 17 residues in the CDR3. In germline, CDR1 is MNHEY, CDR2 SVGEGT. Here the CDR3 DNA reads TGTGCCAGCAGTTACTCGGCTGACAGGGGCCCCACAGATACGCAGTATTTT. This encodes CASSYSADRGPTDTQYF.

Ten or more counts support this clonotype. The V gene is TRBV9, the J gene TRBJ2-3; 12 bases match TRBD2. There are 16 residues in the CDR3. Germline CDR1 is SGDLS and CDR2 is YYNGEE. Trimming cost V 4 bases and J 5 bases; bases outside gene matches: 8. DNA of the CDR3: TGTGCCAGCAGCTCAGGACTAGCGGGAATCCTAGATACGCAGTATTTT. It specifies CASSSGLAGILDTQYF.

This clonotype was detected ten times or more. The rearrangement links TRBV5-5 to TRBJ2-6, with D possibly being TRBD1 (6 bases). There are 15 residues in the CDR3. V was pared by 1 base and J by 4 bases, with 9 bases between. The V gene's germline CDR1 is SGHKS and CDR2 YYEKEE (reference sequence). The CDR3 protein is CASSLSGQGANVLTF. Written as DNA, the CDR3 is TGTGCCAGCAGCTTGAGTGGACAGGGGGCCAACGTCCTGACTTTC.

Of note for this clonotype: The junction departs from germline at one end; a sequencing error may be responsible. CDR3 DNA sequence: TGTGCCTGCAGTTACCCGGAGACCCAGTACTTC. The encoded protein is CACSYPETQYF. The gene calls are TRBV6-2 or TRBV6-3 and TRBJ2-5; D is uncertain. In germline, CDR1 is MNHEY, CDR2 SVGEGT. This CDR3 has 11 residues.

This clonotype was observed many times. The chain recombines TRBV7-2 with TRBJ1-1; D gene uncertain. V gave up 5 bases and J gave up 6 bases, with 19 bases separating them. The CDR3 length is 15 residues. The germline V gene encodes CDR1 SGHTA and CDR2 FQGNSA. CDR3 sequence reads: CASSPPGRVEAEAFF. In DNA, the CDR3 is TGTGCCAGCAGCCCCCCCGGGCGGGTGGAGGCTGAAGCTTTCTTT.

This clonotype showed up many times. The rearrangement links TRBV5-3 to TRBJ2-7; D is ambiguous. TRBV5-3 is sorted into the ORF group, with uncertain function. The CDR3 loop spans 13 amino acids. The V and J ends lost 8 bases and 2 bases respectively, with 14 bases between them. CDR3 DNA sequence: TGTGCCAGCAGCATACAGCAGGCCTACGAGCAGTACTTC. Its translation: CASSIQQAYEQYF.

This clonotype has a handful of counts. V and J are TRBV27 and TRBJ2-5; tentative D call: TRBD1 (6 bases). The CDR3 consists of 14 residues. V gave up 1 base and J gave up 4 bases, with 10 bases separating them. In germline, CDR1 is MNHEY, CDR2 SMNVEV (reference sequence). The CDR3 coding sequence is TGTGCCAGCAGTTTATTGGGGGCCTCAGAGACCCAGTACTTC. Amino acids: CASSLLGASETQYF.

This clonotype occurred a few times. The chain couples TRBV5-1 to TRBJ2-7; maybe TRBD2 (5 bases). V lost 6 bases and J lost 6, with 16 bases in between. Germline-derived CDR1 and CDR2 are SGHRS and YFSETQ. This CDR3 is built from 13 residues. CDR3 loop: CASTEGGGSEQYF. CDR3 nucleotides: TGCGCCAGCACCGAAGGTGGAGGCTCCGAGCAGTACTTC.

Concerning this clonotype: The junction does not match germline at one end; this may be a read error. The chain links TRBV2 to TRBJ1-5; D not certain. The germline V gene has CDR1 SNHLY and CDR2 FYNNEI. The CDR3 consists of 16 residues. CDR3 DNA: TGTGCCGGCAGTGCACCTGCCCCGGGCGGGGATCAGCCCCAGCATTTT. Translating gives CAGSAPAPGGDQPQHF.

The table lists this clonotype with a few counts. The chain uses TRBV4-3 and TRBJ2-3; D gene unclear. CDR1 is LGHNA and CDR2 is YSLEER in the germline V gene. This CDR3 region has 17 residues. The V end was cut by 0 bases, the J end by 3 bases, with 16 bases between. CDR3 loop: CASSQDWPLSPTDTQYF. The CDR3, as DNA: TGCGCCAGCAGCCAAGATTGGCCCCTCTCCCCAACAGATACGCAGTATTTT.

The sample holds a few counts of this clonotype. The chain joins TRBV4-3 to TRBJ2-7, with TRBD2 as a possible D gene (5 bases). The CDR3 sequence is 15 residues long. Germline lookup yields CDR1 LGHNA and CDR2 YSLEER. The V end was cut by 0 bases, the J end by 3 bases, with 12 bases between. CDR3: CASSQDGGRVYEQYF. CDR3 DNA: TGCGCCAGCAGCCAAGATGGCGGGCGGGTCTACGAGCAGTACTTC.

The chain employs TRBV4-2 and TRBJ1-5; D is ambiguous. With 0 bases removed from V and 2 bases from J, the gap between germline ends came to 17 bases. Germline V lookup: CDR1 LGHNA, CDR2 YNFKEQ. The CDR3 covers 18 residues. CDR3 bases: TGTGCCAGCAGCCAAGATTTGCGAGGGTTTTCTGGCAATCAGCCCCAGCATTTT. Translation gives CASSQDLRGFSGNQPQHF.

Details on this clonotype: The CDR3 does not close with the conserved phenylalanine or tryptophan, likely indicating a read error. This chain uses TRBV19 with TRBJ1-4; D is possibly TRBD1 (6 bases). The CDR3 consists of 14 residues. Germline loops: CDR1 LNHDA, CDR2 SQIVND (reference sequence). The V end lost 9 bases, the J end lost 4 bases, and 15 bases lay between the germline ends. The CDR3, as DNA: TGTGCCAGCCGAGGGGGGACTTTTAATGAAAAACTGTTTCTT. Its translation: CASRGGTFNEKLFL.

This clonotype appeared many times. The J gene is TRBJ2-1, the V gene TRBV15; 7 bases fit TRBD1. The germline V gene encodes CDR1 LNHNV and CDR2 YYDKDF (reference sequence). There are 14 residues in the CDR3. The junction had 6 bases not matched to a gene; V was cut back by 3 bases and J by 7 bases. CDR3 region: CATSSTGEMNEQFF. In DNA form, the CDR3 reads TGTGCCACCAGCAGTACAGGGGAAATGAATGAGCAGTTCTTC.

To note about this clonotype: A junction boundary mismatches the germline segment, possibly from a read error. V is TRBV28 and J is TRBJ1-2; D is possibly TRBD1 (5 bases). The V gene's germline CDR1 is MDHEN and CDR2 SYDVKM. The CDR3 has 14 amino acids. Written as DNA, the CDR3 is TGTGCCAACAGTCCGTTTGGGGCCGCAGATGGCTACACCTTC. It translates to CANSPFGAADGYTF.

In its sample, this clonotype was seen many times. V is TRBV5-1 and J is TRBJ1-1; unclear D gene. The CDR3 has 12 residues. The V end was cut by 2 bases, the J end by 8 bases, with 10 bases between. The V gene's germline CDR1 is SGHRS and CDR2 YFSETQ. The CDR3 is CASSFSPPEAFF. CDR3 DNA: TGCGCCAGCAGCTTTTCACCTCCGGAAGCTTTCTTT.

The chain combines TRBV6-2 or TRBV6-3 with TRBJ2-1, with TRBD2 identical over 7 bases. V lost 4 bases and J lost 4; bases outside the gene matches: 7. The CDR3 is 15 amino acids. Germline lookup yields CDR1 MNHEY and CDR2 SVGEGT. As DNA, the CDR3 is TGTGCCAGCAGTTTCGGGCTAGCGGAATACAATGAGCAGTTCTTC. Translating gives CASSFGLAEYNEQFF.

This clonotype was recorded at least ten times. This rearrangement joins TRBV28 to TRBJ2-7; D assignment may be TRBD1 or TRBD2 (5 bases each). Germline-derived CDR1 and CDR2 are MDHEN and SYDVKM. Trimming removed 6 bases from V and 2 bases from J, with 14 bases in between. The CDR3 loop spans 14 amino acids. CDR3 coding DNA: TGTGCCAGCAGACATGGACGGGGCCCCTACGAGCAGTACTTC. This sequence encodes CASRHGRGPYEQYF.

At least ten counts were recorded for this clonotype. V is TRBV24-1 and J is TRBJ2-2; D remains ambiguous. Trimming took 1 base from V and 2 from J, leaving 7 bases between them. From germline, CDR1 is KGHDR and CDR2 SFDVKD. The CDR3 length is 15 residues. The CDR3 nucleotides are TGTGCCACCAGTGATTTATCTCTTAACACCGGGGAGCTGTTTTTT. It translates to CATSDLSLNTGELFF.

This clonotype was detected only a few times. The chain recombines TRBV4-3 with TRBJ1-4, with a possible D match to TRBD1 (6 bases). This CDR3 spans 15 amino acids. Germline lookup yields CDR1 LGHNA and CDR2 YSLEER. Trimming shortened V by 5 bases and J by 8 bases, and 18 bases separated the two germline ends. As DNA, the CDR3 is TGCGCCAGCAGCTGGAGACAGGAACGGGGGGAAAAACTGTTTTTT. It is translated as CASSWRQERGEKLFF.

This clonotype was observed a handful of times. The chain employs TRBV12-3 or TRBV12-4 and TRBJ2-2; the D is unclear. The CDR3 sequence is 14 residues long. The V gene lost 4 bases and the J gene lost 1 base, with 7 bases spanning the gap. The CDR3 region is CASSSTENTGELFF. CDR3 nucleotides: TGTGCCAGCAGTTCCACAGAGAACACCGGGGAGCTGTTTTTT.

This clonotype was picked up many times. The chain employs TRBV4-1 and TRBJ2-7, with D unresolved. Trimming removed 0 bases from V and 6 bases from J, with 6 bases in between. Germline lookup yields CDR1 MGHRA and CDR2 YSYEKL. This CDR3 is 12 amino acids long. In DNA form, the CDR3 reads TGCGCCAGCAGCCAAGATACGGCCGAGCAGTACTTC. Its protein is CASSQDTAEQYF.

This chain links TRBV9 with TRBJ2-2; D gene uncertain. The germline V gene has CDR1 SGDLS and CDR2 YYNGEE. V was pared by 0 bases and J by 8 bases, with 14 bases between. CDR3 length: 15 residues. DNA of the CDR3: TGTGCCAGCAGCGTAGGCGGACGCGCCACGGGGGAGCTGTTTTTT. This translates into CASSVGGRATGELFF. Supplemented by reference TRBV9 and TRBJ2-2, the full variable domain reads DSGVTQTPKHLITATGQRVTLRCSPRSGDLSVYWYQQSLDQGLQFLIQYYNGEERAKGNILERFSAQQFPDLHSELNLSSLELGDSALYFCASSVGGRATGELFFGEGSRLTVL.

The genes are TRBV27 and TRBJ2-5, with D perhaps given as TRBD1 or TRBD2 (5 bases each). The length of the CDR3 is 18 residues. V lost 4 bases to trimming and J lost 3 bases, with 24 bases between them. Germline V gene data show CDR1 as MNHEY and CDR2 as SMNVEV (reference sequence). CDR3 amino acids: CASSYWDQAVGPEETQYF. The CDR3 nucleotides are TGTGCCAGCAGTTACTGGGACCAAGCCGTGGGCCCCGAAGAGACCCAGTACTTC.

This rearrangement joins TRBV27 to TRBJ2-7; TRBD1 is a possible D gene (5 bases). The V end was cut by 2 bases, the J end by 3 bases, with 14 bases between. Per germline, CDR1 MNHEY and CDR2 SMNVEV (reference sequence). The CDR3 has 15 amino acids. This chain's CDR3 is CASSLIGVMRYEQYF. The CDR3 nucleotides are TGTGCCAGCAGTTTAATAGGGGTAATGCGCTACGAGCAGTACTTC.